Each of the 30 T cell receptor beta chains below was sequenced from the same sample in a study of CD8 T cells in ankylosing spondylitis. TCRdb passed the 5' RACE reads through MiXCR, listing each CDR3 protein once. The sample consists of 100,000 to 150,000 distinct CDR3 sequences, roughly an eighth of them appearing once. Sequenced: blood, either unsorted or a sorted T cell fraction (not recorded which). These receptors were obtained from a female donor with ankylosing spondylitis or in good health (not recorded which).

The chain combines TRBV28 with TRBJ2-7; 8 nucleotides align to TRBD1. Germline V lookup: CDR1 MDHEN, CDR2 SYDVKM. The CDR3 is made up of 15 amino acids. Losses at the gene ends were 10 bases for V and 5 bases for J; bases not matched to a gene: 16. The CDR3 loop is CAINRSGQGRDEQYF. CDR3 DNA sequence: TGTGCCATCAATAGGTCTGGACAGGGACGGGACGAGCAGTACTTC.

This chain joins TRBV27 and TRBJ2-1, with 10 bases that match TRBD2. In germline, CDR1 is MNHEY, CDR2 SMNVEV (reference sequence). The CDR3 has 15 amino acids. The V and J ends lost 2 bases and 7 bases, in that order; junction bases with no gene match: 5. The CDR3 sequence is CASSLGSSGRNEQFF. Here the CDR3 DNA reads TGTGCCAGCAGTTTAGGGTCTAGCGGGAGAAATGAGCAGTTCTTC.

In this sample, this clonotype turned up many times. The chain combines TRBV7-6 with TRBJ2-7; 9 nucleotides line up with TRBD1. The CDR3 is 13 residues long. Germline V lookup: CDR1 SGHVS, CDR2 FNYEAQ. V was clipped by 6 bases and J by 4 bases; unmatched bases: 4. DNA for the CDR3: TGTGCCAGCAGTAACGGACAGGGGTACGAGCAGTACTTC. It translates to CASSNGQGYEQYF.

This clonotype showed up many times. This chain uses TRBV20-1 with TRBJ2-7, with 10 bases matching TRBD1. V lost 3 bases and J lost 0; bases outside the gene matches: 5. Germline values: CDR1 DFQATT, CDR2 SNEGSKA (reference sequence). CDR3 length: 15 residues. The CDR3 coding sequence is TGCAGTGCTAGGGACCGGACAGGGGGCTCCTACGAGCAGTACTTC. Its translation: CSARDRTGGSYEQYF.

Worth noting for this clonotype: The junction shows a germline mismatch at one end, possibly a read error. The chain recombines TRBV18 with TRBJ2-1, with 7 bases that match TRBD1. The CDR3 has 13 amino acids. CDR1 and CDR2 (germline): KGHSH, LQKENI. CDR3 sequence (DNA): TGTGCCAGCTCATCGACAGGGTACACTGAGCAGTTCTTC. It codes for CASSSTGYTEQFF.

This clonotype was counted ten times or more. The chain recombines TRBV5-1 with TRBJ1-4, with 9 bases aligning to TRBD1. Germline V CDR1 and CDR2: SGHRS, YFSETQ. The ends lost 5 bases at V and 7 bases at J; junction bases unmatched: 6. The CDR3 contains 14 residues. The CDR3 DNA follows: TGCGCCAGCAGATCCGGGACAGGGCGTGAAAAACTGTTTTTT. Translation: CASRSGTGREKLFF.

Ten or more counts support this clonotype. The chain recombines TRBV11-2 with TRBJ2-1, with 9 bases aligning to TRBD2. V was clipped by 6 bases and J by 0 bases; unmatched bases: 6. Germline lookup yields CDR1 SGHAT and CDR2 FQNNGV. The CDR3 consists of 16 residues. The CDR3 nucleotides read TGTGCCAGCAGGACTCTAGCGGGGACCTCCTACAATGAGCAGTTCTTC. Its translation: CASRTLAGTSYNEQFF.

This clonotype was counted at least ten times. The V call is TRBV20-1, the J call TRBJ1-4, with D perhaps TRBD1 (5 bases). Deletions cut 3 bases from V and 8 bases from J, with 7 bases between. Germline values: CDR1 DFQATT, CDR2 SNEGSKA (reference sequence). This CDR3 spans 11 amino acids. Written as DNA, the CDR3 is TGCAGTGCTAGCCCAGGGGAAAAACTGTTTTTT. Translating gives CSASPGEKLFF.

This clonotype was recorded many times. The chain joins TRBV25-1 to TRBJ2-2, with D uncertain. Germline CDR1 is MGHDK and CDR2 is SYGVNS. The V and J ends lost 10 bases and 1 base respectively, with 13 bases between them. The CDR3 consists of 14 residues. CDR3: CATTPRRNTGELFF. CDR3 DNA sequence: TGTGCCACCACCCCGCGGAGGAACACCGGGGAGCTGTTTTTT. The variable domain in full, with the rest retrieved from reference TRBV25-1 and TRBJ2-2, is EADIYQTPRYLVIGTGKKITLECSQTMGHDKMYWYQQDPGMELHLIHYSYGVNSTEKGDLSSESTVSRIRTEHFPLTLESARPSHTSQYLCATTPRRNTGELFFGEGSRLTVL.

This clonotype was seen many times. The DNA of the CDR3 is TGTGCCATCAGTGAGTCGACTCCAGGAAGAGGGACCCAGTACTTC. Its protein is CAISESTPGRGTQYF. The chain links TRBV10-3 to TRBJ2-5; D ambiguous. V lost 0 bases, J lost 7 bases, and 15 bases lay in between. The CDR3 spans 15 residues. Germline CDR1 is ENHRY and CDR2 is SYGVKD.

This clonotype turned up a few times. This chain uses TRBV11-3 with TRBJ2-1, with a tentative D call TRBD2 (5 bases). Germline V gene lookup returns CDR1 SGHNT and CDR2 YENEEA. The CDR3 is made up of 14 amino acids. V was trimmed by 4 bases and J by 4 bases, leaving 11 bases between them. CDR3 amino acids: CASSSQERYNEQFF. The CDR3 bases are TGTGCCAGCAGCTCCCAGGAGCGGTACAATGAGCAGTTCTTC.

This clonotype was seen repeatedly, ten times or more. The CDR3 nucleotides are TGTGCCAGCAGCTCACAGGGGTATGAGCCCCAGCATTTT. Translating it yields CASSSQGYEPQHF. The rearrangement uses TRBV12-3 or TRBV12-4 and TRBJ1-5; 7 bases match TRBD1. The V and J ends lost 6 bases and 8 bases, in that order; junction bases with no gene match: 7. The CDR3 runs to 13 residues.

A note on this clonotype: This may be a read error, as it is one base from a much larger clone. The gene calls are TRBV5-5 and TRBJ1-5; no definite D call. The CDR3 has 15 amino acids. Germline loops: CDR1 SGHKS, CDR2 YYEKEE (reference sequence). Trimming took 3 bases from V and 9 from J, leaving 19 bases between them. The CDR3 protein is CASSSGRASDRPQHF. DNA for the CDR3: TGTGCCAGCAGCTCCGGACGGGCGAGCGACCGGCCCCAGCATTTT.

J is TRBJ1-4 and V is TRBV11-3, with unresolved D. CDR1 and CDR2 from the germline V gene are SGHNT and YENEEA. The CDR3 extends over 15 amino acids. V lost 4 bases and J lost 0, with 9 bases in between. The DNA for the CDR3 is TGTGCCAGCAGCTCGAGACCAGCAACTAATGAAAAACTGTTTTTT. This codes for CASSSRPATNEKLFF.

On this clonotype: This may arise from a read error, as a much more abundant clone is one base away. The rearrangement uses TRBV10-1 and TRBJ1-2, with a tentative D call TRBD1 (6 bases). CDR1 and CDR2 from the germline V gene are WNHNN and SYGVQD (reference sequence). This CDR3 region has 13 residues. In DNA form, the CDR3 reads TGCGCCAGCAGTGAGCGGCAGGGGAATGGCTACCCCTTC. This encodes CASSERQGNGYPF.

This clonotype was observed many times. The CDR3 DNA follows: TGCAGCGTTTCCCAGTCTCCATACAATGAGCAGTTCTTC. The encoded protein is CSVSQSPYNEQFF. The chain employs TRBV29-1 and TRBJ2-1; D unresolved. V was shortened by 5 bases and J by 4 bases, with 12 bases between the two germline ends. CDR1 and CDR2 (germline): SQVTM, ANQGSEA. The CDR3 extends over 13 amino acids.

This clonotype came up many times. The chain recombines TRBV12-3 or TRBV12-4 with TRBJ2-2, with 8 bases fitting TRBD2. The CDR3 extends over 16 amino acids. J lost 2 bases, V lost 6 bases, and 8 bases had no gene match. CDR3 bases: TGTGCCAGCAGATCTAGCGGGCAAGCAAACACCGGGGAGCTGTTTTTT. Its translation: CASRSSGQANTGELFF.

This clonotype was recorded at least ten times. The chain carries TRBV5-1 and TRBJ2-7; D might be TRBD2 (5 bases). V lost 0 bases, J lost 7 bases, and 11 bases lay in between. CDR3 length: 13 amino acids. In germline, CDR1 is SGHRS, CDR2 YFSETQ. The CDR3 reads CASSLDGVGEQYF. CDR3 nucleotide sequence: TGCGCCAGCAGCTTGGACGGGGTGGGTGAGCAGTACTTC.

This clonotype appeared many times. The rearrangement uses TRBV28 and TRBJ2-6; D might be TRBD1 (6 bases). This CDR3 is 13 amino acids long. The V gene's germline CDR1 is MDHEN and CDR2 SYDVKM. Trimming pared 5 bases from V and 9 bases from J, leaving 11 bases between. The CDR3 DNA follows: TGTGCCAGCAGTGCGGACAGACGCAACGTCCTGACTTTC. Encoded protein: CASSADRRNVLTF.

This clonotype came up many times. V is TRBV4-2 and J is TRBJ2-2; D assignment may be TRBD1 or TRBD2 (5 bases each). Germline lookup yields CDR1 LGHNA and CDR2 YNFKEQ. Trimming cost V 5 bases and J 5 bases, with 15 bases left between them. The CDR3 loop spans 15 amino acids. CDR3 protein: CASSSSGTSTGELFF. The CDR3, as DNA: TGTGCCAGCAGCTCATCCGGGACCTCTACCGGGGAGCTGTTTTTT.

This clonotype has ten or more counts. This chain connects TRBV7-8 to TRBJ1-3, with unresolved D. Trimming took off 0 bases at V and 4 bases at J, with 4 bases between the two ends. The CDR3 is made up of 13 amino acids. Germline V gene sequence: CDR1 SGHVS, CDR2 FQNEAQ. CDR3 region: CASSLASGNTIYF. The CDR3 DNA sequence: TGTGCCAGCAGCTTAGCGTCGGGAAACACCATATATTTT.

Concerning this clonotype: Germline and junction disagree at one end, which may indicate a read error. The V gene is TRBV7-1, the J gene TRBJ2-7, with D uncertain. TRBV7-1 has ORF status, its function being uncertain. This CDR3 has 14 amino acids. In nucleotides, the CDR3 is TGTGCCATCAGCTCCGCGCTCCTCTCCTACGAGCAGTACTTC. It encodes CAISSALLSYEQYF.

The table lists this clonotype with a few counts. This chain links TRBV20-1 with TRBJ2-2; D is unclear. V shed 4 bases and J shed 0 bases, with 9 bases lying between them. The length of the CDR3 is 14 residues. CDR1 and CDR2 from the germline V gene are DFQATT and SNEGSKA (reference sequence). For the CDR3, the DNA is TGCAGTGCTAAGGGCGGATCGAACACCGGGGAGCTGTTTTTT. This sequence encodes CSAKGGSNTGELFF.

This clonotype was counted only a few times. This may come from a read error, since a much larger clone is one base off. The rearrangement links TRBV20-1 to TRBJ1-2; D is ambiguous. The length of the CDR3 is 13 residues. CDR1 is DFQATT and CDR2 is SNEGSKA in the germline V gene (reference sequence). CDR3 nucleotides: TGCAGTGCTAGGCCCTTTATTGGCTATGGCGACACCTTC. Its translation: CSARPFIGYGDTF.

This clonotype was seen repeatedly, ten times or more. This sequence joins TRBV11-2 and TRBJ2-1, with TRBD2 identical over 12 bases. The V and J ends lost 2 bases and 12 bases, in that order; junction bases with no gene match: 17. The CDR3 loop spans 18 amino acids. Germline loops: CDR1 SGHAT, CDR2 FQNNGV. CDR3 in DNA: TGTGCCAGCAGCTTATATCGTATCGGACTAGCGGGATCACAGGGGCAGTTCTTC. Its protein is CASSLYRIGLAGSQGQFF.

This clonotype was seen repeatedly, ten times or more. CDR3 in amino acids: CASSGPGLHQETQYF. DNA of the CDR3: TGCGCCAGCAGCGGGCCGGGACTACACCAAGAGACCCAGTACTTC. V and J are TRBV5-1 and TRBJ2-5; TRBD2 matches 7 bases. Germline loops: CDR1 SGHRS, CDR2 YFSETQ. J lost 0 bases, V lost 4 bases, and 6 bases had no gene match. The CDR3 length is 15 residues.

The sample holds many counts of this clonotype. The DNA of the CDR3 is TGTGCCAGCAGGGGGGATGTAGCTGAAGCTTTCTTT. Translated, it gives CASRGDVAEAFF. V is TRBV28 and J is TRBJ1-1, with D maybe TRBD1 (5 bases). Between the trimmed V and J ends, which lost 6 bases and 6 bases, there was a span of 11 bases. The CDR3 totals 12 residues. Germline CDR1 and CDR2: MDHEN and SYDVKM.

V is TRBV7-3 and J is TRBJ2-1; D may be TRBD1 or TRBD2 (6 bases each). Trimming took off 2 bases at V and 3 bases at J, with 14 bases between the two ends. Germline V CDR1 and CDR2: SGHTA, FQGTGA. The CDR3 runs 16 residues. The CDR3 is CASSLGTGTFYNEQFF. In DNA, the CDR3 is TGTGCCAGCAGCTTAGGAACAGGGACTTTCTACAATGAGCAGTTCTTC.

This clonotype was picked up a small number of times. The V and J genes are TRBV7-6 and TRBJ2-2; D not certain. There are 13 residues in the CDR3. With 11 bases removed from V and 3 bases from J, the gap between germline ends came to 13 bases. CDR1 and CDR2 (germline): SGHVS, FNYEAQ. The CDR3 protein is CACTVGHTGELFF. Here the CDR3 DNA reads TGTGCCTGCACAGTAGGACACACCGGGGAGCTGTTTTTT.

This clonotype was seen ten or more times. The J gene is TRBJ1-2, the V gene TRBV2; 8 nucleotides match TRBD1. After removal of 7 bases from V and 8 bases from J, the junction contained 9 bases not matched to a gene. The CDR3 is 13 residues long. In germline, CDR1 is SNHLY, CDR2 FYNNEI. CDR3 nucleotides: TGTGCCAGCATTAAGCAGGGGGCCCGCGGCTACACCTTC. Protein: CASIKQGARGYTF.